These 17 T cell receptor beta chains were sequenced from one sample in a study of T cell responses to AZD1222 COVID-19 vaccine. This table comes from immunoSEQ multiplex PCR, and its TCRdb copy is limited to in-frame clones, with some not included. The sample has 150,000 to 200,000 clones; 88% are singletons. The sequencing here drew on peripheral blood, taken 28 days after the second AZD1222 dose. All receptors derive from an adult who received the AZD1222 COVID-19 vaccine.

The CDR3 DNA reads TGTGCCAGTAGTATAAACAGCGGGGGGGCCGGGACCCAGTACTTC. Protein product: CASSINSGGAGTQYF. V usage is TRBV19 and J usage is TRBJ2-5; 10 bases are a match to TRBD2. J was trimmed by 7 bases and V by 2 bases; bases with no gene match: 7. The CDR3 is 15 amino acids. Looked up from germline, CDR1 is LNHDA and CDR2 is SQIVND (reference sequence).

The chain couples TRBV19 to TRBJ1-2; possibly TRBD1 for D (6 bases). The V gene lost 7 bases and the J gene lost 0 bases, with 9 bases spanning the gap. The germline V gene encodes CDR1 LNHDA and CDR2 SQIVND (reference sequence). The CDR3 runs to 13 residues. The CDR3 DNA is TGTGCCAGTAAGGACAGAGCTAACTATGGCTACACCTTC. It is translated as CASKDRANYGYTF.

The V and J genes are TRBV6-4 and TRBJ2-2, with no clear D. Trimming left V 3 bases short and J 5 bases short, with 7 bases between. Germline V gives CDR1 MRHNA, CDR2 SNTAGT. The CDR3 is 13 residues long. Here the CDR3 DNA reads TGTGCCAGCAGTGAAGGACCGACCGGGGAGCTGTTTTTT. Amino acids: CASSEGPTGELFF.

V gene TRBV7-3 combines with J gene TRBJ2-5; 11 bases are shared with TRBD2. The germline V gene encodes CDR1 SGHTA and CDR2 FQGTGA. The trim removed 6 bases at V and 2 bases at J, leaving 8 bases unmatched. This CDR3 is built from 16 residues. Here the CDR3 DNA reads TGTGCCAGCAGTTTACTAGCGGGGGACCTGCAAGAGACCCAGTACTTC. It yields the protein CASSLLAGDLQETQYF.

This chain uses TRBV15 with TRBJ2-2; no clear D gene. The V end lost 0 bases, the J end lost 2 bases, and 1 base lay between the germline ends. The CDR3 has 13 amino acids. Looked up from germline, CDR1 is LNHNV and CDR2 is YYDKDF (reference sequence). The CDR3 region has the DNA TGTGCCACCAGCAGAGACAACACCGGGGAGCTGTTTTTT. Translation: CATSRDNTGELFF. Based on the CDR3 plus reference TRBV15 and TRBJ2-2, the full variable domain is DAMVIQNPRYQVTQFGKPVTLSCSQTLNHNVMYWYQQKSSQAPKLLFHYYDKDFNNEADTPDNFQSRRPNTSFCFLDIRSPGLGDTAMYLCATSRDNTGELFFGEGSRLTVL.

This clone was counted a few times. The CDR3 DNA follows: TGTGCCAGCAGGGACTCGGACGAGCAGTACTTC. Its translation is CASRDSDEQYF. The chain recombines TRBV27 with TRBJ2-7; a weak D match, TRBD2 (5 bases). Germline-derived CDR1 and CDR2 are MNHEY and SMNVEV (reference sequence). The CDR3 runs to 11 residues. V lost 6 bases and J 5 bases, leaving 8 bases between the germline ends.

This chain links TRBV15 with TRBJ1-5; the D gene is possibly TRBD1 (6 bases). Between the trimmed V and J ends, which lost 3 bases and 3 bases, there was a span of 9 bases. The CDR3 extends over 14 amino acids. The germline V gene encodes CDR1 LNHNV and CDR2 YYDKDF (reference sequence). CDR3 nucleotide sequence: TGTGCCACCAGCAGGACAGGCATCAATCAGCCCCAGCATTTT. Encoded protein: CATSRTGINQPQHF.

This chain links TRBV3-1 (or the pseudogene TRBV3-2) with TRBJ2-3, with unresolved D. V lost 6 bases, J lost 1 base, and 8 bases lay in between. CDR1 and CDR2 (germline): LGHDT, YNNKEL (reference sequence). The CDR3 contains 13 residues. DNA of the CDR3: TGTGCCAGCAGACCGACTGGCACAGATACGCAGTATTTT. This gives the protein CASRPTGTDTQYF.

CDR3 protein: CASSRARGRQETQYF. CDR3 nucleotides: TGTGCCAGCAGCCGAGCGAGGGGCCGGCAAGAGACCCAGTACTTC. This rearrangement joins TRBV7-9 to TRBJ2-5; D possibly matches TRBD1 or TRBD2 (5 bases each). Trimming removed 5 bases at V and 2 bases at J, with 15 bases between. The CDR3 has 15 amino acids. Germline CDR1 is SEHNR and CDR2 is FQNEAQ (reference sequence).

V gene TRBV5-1 combines with J gene TRBJ1-6; TRBD1 might be the D (6 bases). Trimming removed 4 bases from V and 6 bases from J, with 14 bases in between. Germline values: CDR1 SGHRS, CDR2 YFSETQ. CDR3 length equals 15 residues. CDR3 region: CASSGSQGSNSPLHF. The CDR3, as DNA: TGCGCCAGCAGCGGATCACAGGGCTCTAATTCACCCCTCCACTTT. The variable domain in full, with the rest retrieved from reference TRBV5-1 and TRBJ1-6, is KAGVTQTPRYLIKTRGQQVTLSCSPISGHRSVSWYQQTPGQGLQFLFEYFSETQRNKGNFPGRFSGRQFSNSRSEMNVSTLELGDSALYLCASSGSQGSNSPLHFGNGTRLTVT.

This clone appeared a few times. V is TRBV6-2 or TRBV6-3 and J is TRBJ2-3; no firm D call. Germline values: CDR1 MNHEY, CDR2 SVGEGT. Trimming took 0 bases from V and 0 from J, leaving 10 bases between them. The CDR3 has 16 residues. CDR3: CASSYSDIPSTDTQYF. The CDR3 DNA is TGTGCCAGCAGTTACTCAGACATACCTAGCACAGATACGCAGTATTTT.

This clone occurred once. This sequence joins TRBV7-8 and TRBJ1-2; perhaps TRBD1 as D (5 bases). Germline CDR1 SGHVS, CDR2 FQNEAQ. The CDR3 extends over 15 amino acids. V gave up 1 base and J gave up 1 base, with 10 bases separating them. CDR3 sequence (DNA): TGTGCCAGCAGCTTAGTAGAGGGGCTTAACTATGGCTACACCTTC. It encodes CASSLVEGLNYGYTF.

The chain uses TRBV7-9 and TRBJ2-7, with D tentatively TRBD2 (7 bases). V was clipped by 6 bases and J by 3 bases, with 15 bases between them. The CDR3 totals 14 residues. The germline V gene encodes CDR1 SEHNR and CDR2 FQNEAQ (reference sequence). The CDR3 region has the DNA TGTGCCAGCAGTCCCCTCGGGGGGCACTACGAGCAGTACTTC. This codes for CASSPLGGHYEQYF.

This clone was recorded once. The chain joins TRBV30 to TRBJ2-7; no reliable D call. Trimming stripped 2 bases from V and 2 bases from J, with 7 bases between. Germline V gives CDR1 GTSNPN, CDR2 SVGIG (reference sequence). The CDR3 is made up of 12 amino acids. The CDR3, as DNA: TGTGCCTGGAGTCAGGACCCCTACGAGCAGTACTTC. Translation: CAWSQDPYEQYF.

The gene calls are TRBV4-2 and TRBJ1-2, with no clear D. The CDR3 has 14 residues. Germline V gene data show CDR1 as LGHNA and CDR2 as YNFKEQ. The V and J ends lost 0 bases and 3 bases respectively, with 8 bases between them. CDR3 sequence (DNA): TGTGCCAGCAGCCAAGAATCCAGCTACTATGGCTACACCTTC. Translating it yields CASSQESSYYGYTF.

This chain uses TRBV3-1 (or the pseudogene TRBV3-2) with TRBJ2-7; D unclear. V lost 1 base and J lost 6, with 7 bases in between. This CDR3 is built from 12 residues. Germline V gives CDR1 LGHDT, CDR2 YNNKEL (reference sequence). The CDR3 DNA is TGTGCCAGCAGCCAAGTAGGAATCGAGCAGTACTTC. This gives the protein CASSQVGIEQYF.

This chain uses TRBV24-1 with TRBJ2-3; D assignment may be TRBD1 or TRBD2 (5 bases each). The CDR3 length is 12 residues. Germline loops: CDR1 KGHDR, CDR2 SFDVKD. V dropped 9 bases and J dropped 4 bases, with 10 bases sitting between them. The CDR3 here is CATARGPDTQYF. The DNA for the CDR3 is TGTGCCACCGCTCGGGGCCCAGATACGCAGTATTTT.